This T cell receptor beta chain emerged from a study of blood T cell repertoires in COVID-19. Study details: In each case, the material was cDNA or gDNA derived from T cells, B-cell-depleted T cells, or PBMCs.

V lost 3 bases, J lost 3 bases, and 3 bases lay in between. The CDR3 is 11 residues long. CDR1 and CDR2 (germline): SGHNT, YENEEA. Profiling relied on immunoSEQ multiplex PCR, and the TCRdb table lists in-frame clones only, not all of them. The table includes about 150,000 clones, around 87% detected once. The TCR sequence derives from a man between 60 and 75 years old with COVID-19, enrolled during active disease. The chain links TRBV11-3 to TRBJ2-7; no clear D gene. The sequencing input was peripheral blood. The CDR3 here is CASSFNYEQYF. The CDR3 coding sequence is TGTGCCAGCAGCTTTAACTACGAGCAGTACTTC.